One and the same sample provided the 11 T cell receptor beta chains below, sequenced in a study of beta chain features in type 1 diabetes. Of the isolated RNA, all was reverse transcribed, and so the sequenced material was expressed TCRB transcripts. Profiling relied on immunoSEQ multiplex PCR, and the TCRdb table lists in-frame clones only, not all of them. Here the sample spans about 140,000 clones, about an eighth being singletons. Study-level points and caveats: In every one of the four CD4+ subsets, TCRB CDR3s were moderately but significantly shorter in Type 1 diabetes patients.

Their recognized antigens are unknown. The sequenced sample was central memory CD4+ T cells from blood. These TCRs come from a man aged 18 to 35 with type 1 diabetes.

This chain connects TRBV12-5 to TRBJ2-5; 10 nucleotides align to TRBD1. CDR3 length equals 16 residues. The germline V gene has CDR1 LGHNT and CDR2 FRNRAP. V gave up 6 bases and J gave up 4 bases; unmatched junction bases: 11. The CDR3 is CASGSGTGEFGETQYF. The CDR3 nucleotides read TGTGCTAGTGGCTCCGGGACAGGGGAGTTCGGAGAGACCCAGTACTTC.

This clone was counted a few times. The chain couples TRBV4-1 to TRBJ2-3; D tentatively reads TRBD1 or TRBD2 (6 bases each). Per the germline V gene, CDR1 is MGHRA and CDR2 is YSYEKL. The CDR3 consists of 14 residues. V was pared by 3 bases and J by 8 bases, with 15 bases between. The DNA of the CDR3 is TGCGCCAGCAGCCAGTACGAAGGGGGGACTACGCAGTATTTT. This translates into CASSQYEGGTTQYF.

This clone was seen only a few times. V is TRBV9 and J is TRBJ2-3; no firm D call. V was trimmed by 3 bases and J by 2 bases, leaving 7 bases between them. The CDR3 runs to 13 residues. The germline V gene has CDR1 SGDLS and CDR2 YYNGEE. As DNA, the CDR3 is TGTGCCAGCAGCGCACCGAACACAGATACGCAGTATTTT. This codes for CASSAPNTDTQYF. Looking up the rest from reference TRBV9 and TRBJ2-3 gives the full variable domain: DSGVTQTPKHLITATGQRVTLRCSPRSGDLSVYWYQQSLDQGLQFLIQYYNGEERAKGNILERFSAQQFPDLHSELNLSSLELGDSALYFCASSAPNTDTQYFGPGTRLTVL.

The rearrangement joins TRBV5-1 to TRBJ2-7, with D maybe TRBD1 (6 bases). Germline V gives CDR1 SGHRS, CDR2 YFSETQ. V lost 4 bases and J 6 bases, leaving 8 bases between the germline ends. The CDR3 is made up of 11 amino acids. The CDR3 region is CASSIGGEQYF. The CDR3, as DNA: TGCGCCAGCAGCATAGGGGGCGAGCAGTACTTC.

This clone is a singleton in its sample. The J gene is TRBJ1-2, the V gene TRBV6-5, with D possibly being TRBD1 (6 bases). The CDR3 loop spans 13 amino acids. From germline, CDR1 is MNHEY and CDR2 SVGAGI. Trimming took 0 bases from V and 7 from J, leaving 9 bases between them. The CDR3 loop is CASSYSRGGGYTF. The CDR3 DNA follows: TGTGCCAGCAGTTACTCCAGGGGAGGTGGCTACACCTTC.

This clone was counted only a few times. The V and J genes are TRBV19 and TRBJ1-2; TRBD1 aligns across 7 bases. CDR1 and CDR2 (germline): LNHDA, SQIVND (reference sequence). The CDR3 has 12 amino acids. V shed 5 bases, J shed 7 bases, and the junction held 4 bases outside the gene matches. DNA of the CDR3: TGTGCCAGTAGTGACAGGGATTCTGGCTACACCTTC. It is translated as CASSDRDSGYTF.

This clone has only a few counts. The chain carries TRBV5-4 and TRBJ2-1; 7 bases agree with TRBD1. The CDR3 is 12 amino acids. J gave up 8 bases and V 4 bases, and 3 bases lay outside the gene matches. From germline, CDR1 is SGHNT and CDR2 YYREEE (reference sequence). The CDR3 coding sequence is TGTGCCAGCAGCAAGGGGGCCTATGAGCAGTTCTTC. Protein product: CASSKGAYEQFF.

The chain uses TRBV7-8 and TRBJ1-3; D gene uncertain. Trimming pared 5 bases from V and 0 bases from J, leaving 8 bases between. CDR3 size: 14 residues. Germline CDR1 SGHVS, CDR2 FQNEAQ. The CDR3 nucleotides read TGTGCCAGCAGCCTATCTCGCTCTGGAAACACCATATATTTT. It translates to CASSLSRSGNTIYF.

This clone was seen a few times. This chain uses TRBV14 with TRBJ1-1, with D unclear. From germline, CDR1 is SGHDN and CDR2 FVKESK. Trimming stripped 2 bases from V and 7 bases from J, with 8 bases between. The CDR3 is made up of 12 amino acids. The CDR3 here is CASSQRGIEAFF. The CDR3 region has the DNA TGTGCCAGCAGCCAAAGAGGCATTGAAGCTTTCTTT.

The chain is built from TRBV11-2 and TRBJ2-5; 8 positions agree with TRBD2. The CDR3 is 14 amino acids. The ends lost 2 bases at V and 5 bases at J; junction bases unmatched: 4. CDR1 and CDR2 from the germline V gene are SGHAT and FQNNGV. The CDR3, as DNA: TGTGCCAGCAGCTTACGGACTAGCTGGGAGACCCAGTACTTC. Its protein product is CASSLRTSWETQYF.

The chain employs TRBV9 and TRBJ2-3; the match to TRBD1 covers 10 bases. From germline, CDR1 is SGDLS and CDR2 YYNGEE. V was pared by 3 bases and J by 2 bases, with 6 bases of the junction left unmatched. The CDR3 covers 16 residues. Written as DNA, the CDR3 is TGTGCCAGCAGCGGAGAGACAGGGGGCTTCACAGATACGCAGTATTTT. This sequence encodes CASSGETGGFTDTQYF.